This is a list of T cell receptor beta chains from one sample in a study of blood T cell repertoires in COVID-19. Assay: immunoSEQ multiplex PCR; the TCRdb copy retains only in-frame clones and omits some. The sample shows 300,000 to 450,000 clones, roughly 86% of them seen only once. The sample was peripheral blood. These receptors came from an older woman with COVID-19, enrolled during active disease. CDR3s include the opening cysteine and the closing phenylalanine or tryptophan. A D gene is named only where the DNA matches it firmly. For some rows the clone size is stated as once, few or many, or as a class when expanded; others skip it.

J	length	D	V	size	CDR3	DNA
TRBJ2-2	15	TRBD1	TRBV6-6	NA	CASSYSDTGVGELFF	TGTGCCAGCAGTTACTCCGACACAGGGGTAGGGGAGCTGTTTTTT
TRBJ2-5	14	TRBD1	TRBV18	NA	CASSRGTEQETQYF	TGTGCCAGCTCACGGGGGACAGAACAAGAGACCCAGTACTTC
TRBJ1-5	15	TRBD1	TRBV6-6	NA	CASRPGQDSNQPQHF	TGTGCCAGCAGGCCGGGACAGGATAGCAATCAGCCCCAGCATTTT
TRBJ2-1	15	NA	TRBV19	few	CASSNRGARDNEQFF	TGTGCCAGTAGTAATAGGGGCGCGCGAGACAATGAGCAGTTCTTC
TRBJ1-2	14	NA	TRBV5-1	once	CASSTEPTNYGYTF	TGCGCCAGCAGCACCGAGCCGACTAACTATGGCTACACCTTC
TRBJ2-3	16	NA	TRBV24-1	NA	CATSDLQGSRTDTQYF	TGTGCCACCAGTGATTTACAGGGTTCCCGCACAGATACGCAGTATTTT
TRBJ1-6	15	NA	TRBV3-1/TRBV3-2	once	CASSGPGYYNSPLHF	TGTGCCAGCAGCGGCCCCGGGTATTATAATTCACCCCTCCACTTT
TRBJ1-2	13	TRBD1	TRBV2	NA	CASGKGQALGYTF	TGTGCCAGCGGAAAGGGACAGGCCCTCGGCTACACCTTC
TRBJ1-6	20	NA	TRBV7-4	NA	CASSLRPKGVSGGYNSPLHF	TGTGCCAGCAGCTTAAGACCGAAAGGGGTTTCTGGGGGGTATAATTCACCCCTCCACTTT
TRBJ2-3	18	TRBD1	TRBV11-3	once	CASSPGGGTAPDTDTQYF	TGTGCCAGCAGCCCAGGGGGCGGGACAGCGCCTGACACAGATACGCAGTATTTT
TRBJ1-5	16	TRBD1	TRBV27	NA	CASSSGTGGRNQPQHF	TGTGCCAGCAGTTCCGGGACAGGGGGAAGGAATCAGCCCCAGCATTTT
TRBJ2-2	19	TRBD2	TRBV7-8	NA	CASKGDLAGGTLGTGELFF	TGTGCCAGCAAGGGGGATCTAGCGGGGGGCACCCTAGGGACCGGGGAGCTGTTTTTT
TRBJ2-5	15	NA	TRBV19	NA	CASSRTGGQVETQYF	TGTGCCAGTAGTCGAACGGGGGGACAGGTGGAGACCCAGTACTTC
TRBJ2-3	17	NA	TRBV5-3	once	CARSSSRTTLHTDTQYF	TGTGCCAGAAGCTCTTCCCGGACTACCCTACACACAGATACGCAGTATTTT
TRBJ2-5	14	NA	TRBV27	few	CASSLYSGSETQYF	TGTGCCAGCAGTTTATACAGTGGTTCGGAGACCCAGTACTTC
TRBJ2-7	13	TRBD2	TRBV25-1	NA	CASSLSGLYEQYF	TGTGCCAGCAGTCTTAGCGGGCTCTACGAGCAGTACTTC
TRBJ2-6	17	NA	TRBV27	NA	CASSSRAGGSGANVLTF	TGTGCCAGCAGTTCTAGGGCAGGGGGGAGTGGGGCCAACGTCCTGACTTTC
TRBJ1-5	15	TRBD1	TRBV25-1	NA	CASSHTGTGILPQHF	TGTGCCAGCAGTCACACAGGGACAGGAATCTTACCCCAGCATTTT